Sequencing of this TCR beta chain was carried out in a study of shared clonotypes between healthy human individuals. The wider study: The plates for each donor numbered three CD4 naive, three CD4 memory, two CD8 naive and one CD8 memory. Study-level results: Some naive CD4 clonotypes, roughly 5%, turned up in common across four donors.

Once extracted for a subset, genomic DNA was divided evenly among several immunoSEQ plates. TCRdb's table, derived via immunoSEQ multiplex PCR, lists solely in-frame clones and lacks some. The data hold roughly 570,000 clones, with 95% to 98% observed a single time. On this clone itself: What it binds is unknown.

Naivety among CD8 cells was defined by CD45RO negativity and positive CCR7 selection, thereby excluding terminally differentiated effector memory CD45RA+ cells. HIV-negative, healthy adults without recent acute infections or vaccinations were the donors. Trimming took 4 bases from V and 5 from J, leaving 6 bases between them. The CDR3 extends over 12 amino acids. Germline V lookup: CDR1 SEHNR, CDR2 FQNEAQ (reference sequence). Sequenced material: naive CD8+ T cells sorted from blood. The rearrangement uses TRBV7-9 and TRBJ1-5, with D hard to call. This TCR was sampled from a man under 40 in good health. The CDR3 coding sequence is TGTGCCAGCAGCTGGGAGGATCAGCCCCAGCATTTT. Its translation: CASSWEDQPQHF.